This TCR beta chain is drawn from a study of cytomegalovirus exposure and HLA in healthy donors. Study summary: Among approximately 400 genotyped donors, 65% to 90% fell in the Caucasian-associated ancestry cluster. Overall study findings and caveats: Most subjects had HLA-A and HLA-B alleles reportedly predicted accurately by TCR beta sequences. The availability of immune exposure information extended only to CMV serostatus. Association of a missense DCLRE1C variant with TCR beta V- and J-gene trimming was reported in a later analysis.

13 Jbeta primers and 60 Vbeta primers were used for the PCR. This table comes from immunoSEQ multiplex PCR, and its TCRdb copy is limited to in-frame clones, with some not included. The sample yields about 120,000 clones, 60% to 75% seen once. Germline CDR1 reads SEHNR; CDR2 reads FQNEAQ (reference sequence). The CDR3 spans 13 residues. Trimming removed 1 base at V and 6 bases at J, with 9 bases between. Remarks on this clone: No antigen is known for it.

The source is a woman in her thirties or forties in good health and CMV-seropositive. The genes are TRBV7-9 and TRBJ1-1; D gene uncertain. The sample comprised PBMCs. The CDR3 region is CASSLGLGAEAFF. CDR3 sequence (DNA): TGTGCCAGCAGCTTAGGTTTGGGAGCTGAAGCTTTCTTT. The full variable domain, with the rest looked up from reference TRBV7-9 and TRBJ1-1, is DTGVSQNPRHKITKRGQNVTFRCDPISEHNRLYWYRQTLGQGPEFLTYFQNEAQLEKSRLLSDRFSAERPKGSFSTLEIQRTEQGDSAMYLCASSLGLGAEAFFGQGTRLTVV.